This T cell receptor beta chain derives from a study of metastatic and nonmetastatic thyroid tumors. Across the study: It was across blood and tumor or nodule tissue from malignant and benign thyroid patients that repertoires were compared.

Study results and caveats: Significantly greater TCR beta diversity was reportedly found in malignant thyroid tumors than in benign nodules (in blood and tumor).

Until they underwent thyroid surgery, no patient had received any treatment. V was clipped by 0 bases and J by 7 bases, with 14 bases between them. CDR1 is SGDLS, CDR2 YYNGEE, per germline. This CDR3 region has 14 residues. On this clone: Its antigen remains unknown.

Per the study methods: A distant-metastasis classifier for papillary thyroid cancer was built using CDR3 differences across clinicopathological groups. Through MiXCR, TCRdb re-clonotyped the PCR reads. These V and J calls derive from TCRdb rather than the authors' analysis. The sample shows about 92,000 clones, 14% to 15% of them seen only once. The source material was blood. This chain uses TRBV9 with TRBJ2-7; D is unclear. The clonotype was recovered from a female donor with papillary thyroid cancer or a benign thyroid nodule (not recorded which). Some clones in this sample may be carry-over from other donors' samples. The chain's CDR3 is CASSVGRTSWEQYF. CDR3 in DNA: TGTGCCAGCAGCGTAGGCCGCACCTCATGGGAGCAGTACTTC.